This TCR beta chain is from a study of post-analysis software for immune sequencing data. Findings of the study overall: F measure showed strong co-clustering of same-batch samples. TRBV5-6, TRBV5-1 and TRBV20-1 belonged to a set of a handful of TRBV segments that were more frequent in patients than controls. Relative to controls, patients with multiple sclerosis showed significantly lower normalized Chao1 diversity.

V lost 6 bases, J lost 6 bases, and 1 base stayed unmatched. Germline values: CDR1 DFQATT, CDR2 SNEGSKA (reference sequence). This CDR3 region has 13 residues. Unique molecular identifiers were carried by the TCR beta cDNA libraries. TCRdb re-derived calls from the PCR reads in MiXCR, one entry per CDR3 protein. The table includes around 700,000 distinct CDR3 sequences, 59% detected once. Turning to this clonotype: Its matching antigen is unknown.

The chain links TRBV20-1 to TRBJ2-1; 14 positions match TRBD2. The sequence was obtained from a girl aged 2 to 9 with multiple sclerosis. Material for sequencing was blood. The CDR3 DNA reads TGCAGTGCCGGGACTAGCGGGAGCAATGAGCAGTTCTTC. Residues: CSAGTSGSNEQFF.